Following are 31 T cell receptor beta chains from one sample sequenced in a study of cytomegalovirus exposure and HLA in healthy donors. The study ran its PCR with 60 Vbeta and 13 Jbeta primers. TCRdb keeps only in-frame clones here, not all; method: immunoSEQ multiplex PCR. This repertoire shows over 100,000 clones, about 76% found once; its top ten account for 8.4%. The source material was PBMCs. These receptor sequences come from a man aged 40-55 years in good health and CMV-seronegative.

The V call is TRBV4-3, the J call TRBJ1-2; TRBD1 might be the D (6 bases). Germline CDR1 and CDR2: LGHNA and YSLEER. V was cut by 0 bases and J by 4 bases, with 12 bases left in between. This CDR3 is built from 15 residues. The CDR3 sequence is CASSQEGRGAYGYTF. CDR3 DNA: TGCGCCAGCAGCCAAGAGGGCAGGGGCGCCTATGGCTACACCTTC.

The rearrangement joins TRBV10-2 to TRBJ1-5, with a tentative D call TRBD1 (6 bases). This CDR3 contains 16 residues. CDR1 and CDR2 from the germline V gene are WSHSY and SAAADI. V dropped 2 bases and J dropped 11 bases, with 22 bases sitting between them. The chain's CDR3 is CASSEGSETPNRAQHF. In nucleotides, the CDR3 is TGCGCCAGCAGTGAGGGGTCTGAAACACCGAACAGGGCCCAGCATTTT.

The chain uses TRBV5-1 and TRBJ1-1, with D unclear. The CDR3 is made up of 13 amino acids. Per the germline V gene, CDR1 is SGHRS and CDR2 is YFSETQ. V was trimmed by 3 bases and J by 3 bases, leaving 9 bases between them. CDR3 loop: CASSSAGYTEAFF. The CDR3 bases are TGCGCCAGCAGCTCTGCGGGATACACTGAAGCTTTCTTT.

The chain couples TRBV14 to TRBJ2-1; D possibly corresponds to TRBD1 (5 bases). Germline CDR1 is SGHDN and CDR2 is FVKESK. Trimming removed 4 bases at V and 6 bases at J, with 19 bases between. The CDR3 consists of 16 residues. The DNA for the CDR3 is TGTGCCAGCAGCCTAGGCCCGCAGGGTGGTTCCAATGAGCAGTTCTTC. Protein product: CASSLGPQGGSNEQFF.

This clone has only one observation. The V and J genes are TRBV13 and TRBJ2-1; 12 bases are a match to TRBD2. V lost 3 bases and J lost 0; bases outside the gene matches: 6. The CDR3 is 18 amino acids. Germline loops: CDR1 PRHDT, CDR2 FYEKMQ (reference sequence). The CDR3 reads CASSFGLAGYPSYNEQFF. The CDR3 region has the DNA TGTGCCAGCAGCTTTGGACTAGCGGGGTACCCCTCCTACAATGAGCAGTTCTTC.

This clone showed up just a few times. V and J are TRBV7-2 and TRBJ2-7; D is perhaps TRBD1 (5 bases). The germline V and J ends were trimmed by 5 bases and 7 bases, with 18 bases remaining between them. This CDR3 has 14 amino acids. Per germline, CDR1 SGHTA and CDR2 FQGNSA. CDR3 amino acids: CASSTEDILGEQYF. Here the CDR3 DNA reads TGTGCCAGCAGCACAGAGGACATTCTGGGTGAGCAGTACTTC.

This clone was seen more than once but under ten times. The rearrangement uses TRBV5-5 and TRBJ2-3; maybe TRBD2 (6 bases). V lost 4 bases to trimming and J lost 3 bases, with 21 bases between them. The CDR3 has 17 amino acids. Looked up from germline, CDR1 is SGHKS and CDR2 is YYEKEE (reference sequence). CDR3 amino acids: CASSPRRWGDGTDTQYF. The DNA of the CDR3 is TGTGCCAGCAGCCCCCGGAGGTGGGGGGATGGGACAGATACGCAGTATTTT. Full variable domain (remainder filled in from reference TRBV5-5 and TRBJ2-3): DAGVTQSPTHLIKTRGQQVTLRCSPISGHKSVSWYQQVLGQGPQFIFQYYEKEERGRGNFPDRFSARQFPNYSSELNVNALLLGDSALYLCASSPRRWGDGTDTQYFGPGTRLTVL.

This rearrangement joins TRBV11-3 to TRBJ2-1, with D perhaps matching TRBD2 (5 bases). From germline, CDR1 is SGHNT and CDR2 YENEEA. This CDR3 spans 13 amino acids. Trimming took 5 bases from V and 8 from J, leaving 13 bases between them. CDR3 bases: TGTGCCAGCAGCGCAAGCAGGCGGGATGAGCAGTTCTTC. Protein sequence: CASSASRRDEQFF.

As for this clone: One junction end disagrees with the germline gene, perhaps due to a read error. The chain combines TRBV7-9 with TRBJ2-2, with D perhaps TRBD1 (5 bases). The CDR3 extends over 16 amino acids. Germline-derived CDR1 and CDR2 are SEHNR and FQNEAQ (reference sequence). For the CDR3, the DNA is TGTTCCAGCAGCTTAGAAGGGGATAAGAACACCGGGGAGCTGTTTTTT. This encodes CSSSLEGDKNTGELFF.

The V and J genes are TRBV10-1 and TRBJ1-5; a weak D match, TRBD1 (6 bases). This CDR3 contains 13 residues. Germline assignment: CDR1 WNHNN and CDR2 SYGVQD (reference sequence). V shed 6 bases and J shed 5 bases, with 11 bases lying between them. CDR3 amino acids: CASSERGYQPQHF. Here the CDR3 DNA reads TGCGCCAGCAGCGAGAGGGGGTATCAGCCCCAGCATTTT.

This sequence joins TRBV11-2 and TRBJ2-3; D might be TRBD2 (5 bases). There are 13 residues in the CDR3. The V gene lost 7 bases and the J gene lost 4 bases, with 12 bases spanning the gap. The germline CDR1 and CDR2 sequences are SGHAT and FQNNGV. CDR3 sequence (DNA): TGTGCCAGCATCGTCTACGGGGCAGATACGCAGTATTTT. It yields the protein CASIVYGADTQYF.

The chain employs TRBV27 and TRBJ2-7; 8 nucleotides agree with TRBD1. The CDR3 length is 17 residues. After removal of 2 bases from V and 0 bases from J, the junction contained 9 bases not matched to a gene. Germline V CDR1 and CDR2: MNHEY, SMNVEV (reference sequence). Here the CDR3 DNA reads TGTGCCAGCAGTTTAAGGGGGGACAGGACCTCCTCCTACGAGCAGTACTTC. Translating gives CASSLRGDRTSSYEQYF.

The chain combines TRBV4-1 with TRBJ2-7; 9 nucleotides match TRBD1. The V gene end was trimmed by 0 bases and the J gene end by 2 bases; junction bases not matched to a gene: 8. Germline lookup yields CDR1 MGHRA and CDR2 YSYEKL. The CDR3 consists of 17 residues. CDR3 residues: CASSQDEEGDRAYEQYF. The CDR3 nucleotides read TGCGCCAGCAGCCAAGATGAGGAGGGGGACAGGGCCTACGAGCAGTACTTC.

The genes are TRBV30 and TRBJ1-5; possibly TRBD1 for D (5 bases). This CDR3 is 13 amino acids long. Germline CDR1 reads GTSNPN; CDR2 reads SVGIG (reference sequence). Trimming removed 0 bases at V and 8 bases at J, with 11 bases between. In DNA, the CDR3 is TGTGCCTGGAGTGTTCAGGGCGGGGAGCCCCAGCATTTT. Translation: CAWSVQGGEPQHF.

The V and J genes are TRBV28 and TRBJ1-4; possible D gene TRBD1, 5 bases. The germline V and J ends were trimmed by 3 bases and 7 bases, with 12 bases remaining between them. Germline CDR1 reads MDHEN; CDR2 reads SYDVKM. The CDR3 loop spans 14 amino acids. The CDR3 DNA follows: TGTGCCAGCAGTTTTGGGACTTACCCTGAAAAACTGTTTTTT. This encodes CASSFGTYPEKLFF. The full variable domain, completed using reference TRBV28 and TRBJ1-4, is DVKVTQSSRYLVKRTGEKVFLECVQDMDHENMFWYRQDPGLGLRLIYFSYDVKMKEKGDIPEGYSVSREKKERFSLILESASTNQTSMYLCASSFGTYPEKLFFGSGTQLSVL.

The chain has TRBV6-1 and TRBJ1-5; no reliable D call. Germline loops: CDR1 MNHNS, CDR2 SASEGT. V lost 1 base to trimming and J lost 4 bases, with 11 bases between them. This CDR3 contains 15 residues. The DNA of the CDR3 is TGTGCCAGCAGTGAAGTGGAGGGTCGAAATCAGCCCCAGCATTTT. Encoded protein: CASSEVEGRNQPQHF.

In this sample, this clone turned up once. This chain connects TRBV29-1 to TRBJ1-5, with D perhaps TRBD1 (5 bases). Germline V gene data show CDR1 as SQVTM and CDR2 as ANQGSEA. The CDR3 is 13 residues long. V shed 5 bases and J shed 5 bases, with 13 bases lying between them. In DNA form, the CDR3 reads TGCAGCGTTTCCGACAGTATCGATCAGCCCCAGCATTTT. It yields the protein CSVSDSIDQPQHF.

This clone was found once. V is TRBV5-1 and J is TRBJ2-3; 8 positions match TRBD1. This CDR3 is 20 amino acids long. Germline trimming cut 0 bases from V and 3 bases from J; bases unmatched to any gene: 18. Per germline, CDR1 SGHRS and CDR2 YFSETQ. The CDR3 loop reads CASSLAGGLGRGPVTDTQYF. For the CDR3, the DNA is TGCGCCAGCAGCTTGGCCGGCGGGCTTGGCAGGGGGCCGGTAACAGATACGCAGTATTTT.

The genes are TRBV14 and TRBJ1-1; no firm D call. The CDR3 runs to 12 residues. The V and J ends lost 0 bases and 8 bases respectively, with 7 bases between them. Germline V lookup: CDR1 SGHDN, CDR2 FVKESK. Written as DNA, the CDR3 is TGTGCCAGCAGCCAAGATAGGCGGGAAGCTTTCTTT. Residues: CASSQDRREAFF.

This clone came up once. This chain connects TRBV4-1 to TRBJ2-3, with 15 bases fitting TRBD2. V shed 4 bases, J shed 5 bases, and the junction held 4 bases outside the gene matches. Germline lookup yields CDR1 MGHRA and CDR2 YSYEKL. The CDR3 runs to 16 residues. CDR3: CASSLRTSGGEDTQYF. DNA for the CDR3: TGCGCCAGCAGCCTCCGGACTAGCGGGGGGGAAGATACGCAGTATTTT.

The chain uses TRBV18 and TRBJ1-2, with D possibly being TRBD1 (5 bases). Germline CDR1 reads KGHSH; CDR2 reads LQKENI. The CDR3 consists of 16 residues. Trimming left V 1 base short and J 0 bases short, with 12 bases between. Here the CDR3 DNA reads TGTGCCAGCTCACCACAGCAGGGATCAGCTAACTATGGCTACACCTTC. The encoded protein is CASSPQQGSANYGYTF. Full variable domain (missing parts from reference TRBV18 and TRBJ1-2): NAGVMQNPRHLVRRRGQEARLRCSPMKGHSHVYWYRQLPEEGLKFMVYLQKENIIDESGMPKERFSAEFPKEGPSILRIQQVVRGDSAAYFCASSPQQGSANYGYTFGSGTRLTVV.

The chain is built from TRBV4-1 and TRBJ1-3; 10 nucleotides line up with TRBD1. Germline CDR1 and CDR2: MGHRA and YSYEKL. Trimming at V came to 3 bases and at J to 3 bases, leaving 2 bases not matched to a gene. The CDR3 length is 15 residues. CDR3 in DNA: TGCGCCAGCAGCCAGGGGACAGGGGTTGGAAACACCATATATTTT. Translating it yields CASSQGTGVGNTIYF.

This chain joins TRBV28 and TRBJ1-1; possibly TRBD1 for D (6 bases). Trimming took off 5 bases at V and 8 bases at J, with 18 bases between the two ends. The CDR3 has 14 amino acids. CDR1 is MDHEN and CDR2 is SYDVKM in the germline V gene. The DNA for the CDR3 is TGTGCCAGCAGTCCTGAGACAGGTTCCAAAGAAGCTTTCTTT. Amino acids: CASSPETGSKEAFF.

The V and J genes are TRBV28 and TRBJ1-6; D gene ambiguous. Trimming removed 6 bases from V and 5 bases from J, with 8 bases in between. Germline CDR1 is MDHEN and CDR2 is SYDVKM. This CDR3 is 13 amino acids long. CDR3 protein: CASRFFDNSPLHF. CDR3 coding DNA: TGTGCCAGCAGATTCTTTGATAATTCACCCCTCCACTTT. The full variable domain, rest sourced from reference TRBV28 and TRBJ1-6, is DVKVTQSSRYLVKRTGEKVFLECVQDMDHENMFWYRQDPGLGLRLIYFSYDVKMKEKGDIPEGYSVSREKKERFSLILESASTNQTSMYLCASRFFDNSPLHFGNGTRLTVT.

The rearrangement uses TRBV4-3 and TRBJ1-6; TRBD1 is a possible D gene (6 bases). V lost 4 bases and J 3 bases, leaving 13 bases between the germline ends. From germline, CDR1 is LGHNA and CDR2 YSLEER. This CDR3 is built from 16 residues. CDR3 region: CASSLTGPSYNSPLHF. In DNA, the CDR3 is TGCGCCAGCAGCCTGACAGGCCCGAGCTATAATTCACCCCTCCACTTT.

The rearrangement uses TRBV10-3 and TRBJ2-3; 8 bases agree with TRBD2. The CDR3 length is 15 residues. The junction had 6 bases not matched to a gene; V was cut back by 5 bases and J by 2 bases. Germline V gives CDR1 ENHRY, CDR2 SYGVKD. The CDR3 spells CAISSGGLSTDTQYF. The CDR3 coding sequence is TGTGCCATCAGTAGCGGGGGACTTTCCACAGATACGCAGTATTTT.

As for this clone: The identical CDR3 is also encoded by other nucleotide sequences in the sample. This sequence joins TRBV5-1 and TRBJ2-7; the D gene is possibly TRBD2 (5 bases). Germline assignment: CDR1 SGHRS and CDR2 YFSETQ. Trimming stripped 2 bases from V and 2 bases from J, with 11 bases between. The CDR3 sequence is 14 residues long. CDR3 nucleotides: TGCGCCAGCAGCTTATCCCCCGGGGCCTACGAGCAGTACTTC. This translates into CASSLSPGAYEQYF.

V usage is TRBV11-3 and J usage is TRBJ1-1; 7 nucleotides align to TRBD1. CDR1 is SGHNT, CDR2 YENEEA, per germline. This CDR3 is 14 amino acids long. V gave up 6 bases and J gave up 5 bases; unmatched junction bases: 9. The CDR3 DNA reads TGTGCCAGCAGTTCAGGAGGGGGCGCGACTGAAGCTTTCTTT. The encoded protein is CASSSGGGATEAFF.

This clone was recorded a few times. CDR3 residues: CASSYSTGDSYNEQFF. The CDR3 DNA reads TGTGCCAGCAGTTACTCTACGGGGGACTCCTACAATGAGCAGTTCTTC. The V gene is TRBV6-6, the J gene TRBJ2-1, with D perhaps TRBD2 (6 bases). This CDR3 is 16 amino acids long. V lost 0 bases, J lost 0 bases, and 9 bases lay in between. Germline V gene sequence: CDR1 MNHNY, CDR2 SVGAGI (reference sequence).

This rearrangement joins TRBV5-1 to TRBJ2-3; 7 bases line up with TRBD1. CDR1 is SGHRS, CDR2 YFSETQ, per germline. There are 15 residues in the CDR3. Trimming removed 3 bases from V and 5 bases from J; junction bases left unmatched: 9. The CDR3 region has the DNA TGCGCCAGCAGCTCCACAGGGGAGCACATAGATACGCAGTATTTT. Its protein is CASSSTGEHIDTQYF. Combining the CDR3 with reference TRBV5-1 and TRBJ2-3 gives the whole variable domain KAGVTQTPRYLIKTRGQQVTLSCSPISGHRSVSWYQQTPGQGLQFLFEYFSETQRNKGNFPGRFSGRQFSNSRSEMNVSTLELGDSALYLCASSSTGEHIDTQYFGPGTRLTVL.

This chain joins TRBV2 and TRBJ1-1, with a weak D call TRBD1 (5 bases). Trimming stripped 1 base from V and 4 bases from J, with 7 bases between. Germline V gene lookup returns CDR1 SNHLY and CDR2 FYNNEI. This CDR3 spans 13 amino acids. In DNA form, the CDR3 reads TGTGCCAGCAGTGAAGTGGGGGGCACTGAAGCTTTCTTT. This gives the protein CASSEVGGTEAFF. Combining the CDR3 with reference TRBV2 and TRBJ1-1 gives the whole variable domain EPEVTQTPSHQVTQMGQEVILRCVPISNHLYFYWYRQILGQKVEFLVSFYNNEISEKSEIFDDQFSVERPDGSNFTLKIRSTKLEDSAMYFCASSEVGGTEAFFGQGTRLTVV.